This T cell receptor (beta chain) was obtained from a study of T cells in women clearing cervical HPV infection. Study-level background: Cases: HPV16-related CIN3 or worse on histology, a couple of invasive cancers. HLA type stays a possible confounder, typing being limited. Study findings and constraints: Controls had more TRBV6-7 (0.16%) than cases (approximately 0.11%). CIN3+ cases had significantly higher TCR repertoire richness than controls, but evenness did not differ.

With regard to this clone: Its specificity is not known. The sequenced fragment ends 3 residues before the CDR3 boundary, so the rest is inferred from the germline J gene.

The protocol was immunoSEQ multiplex PCR, while the TCRdb copy is restricted to in-frame clones and leaves out a portion. This sample's table reports about 25,000 clones. CDR1 and CDR2 (germline): SGHVS, FNYEAQ. This CDR3 has 18 amino acids. Trimming cost V 3 bases and J 0 bases, with 18 bases left between them. The sequence derives from a woman aged 18 to 75 with a cervical HPV16 infection that either progressed to CIN3+ or cleared (not recorded which). What was sequenced was blood buffy coat. The J gene is TRBJ2-1, the V gene TRBV7-6, with D perhaps matching TRBD1 (6 bases). CDR3: CASSLDPSGAYSYNEQFF. The covered CDR3 bases are TGTGCCAGCAGCTTGGATCCCTCAGGGGCCTACTCCTACAATGAG.